Listed here is a single T cell receptor beta chain. Profiled with immunoSEQ multiplex PCR; TCRdb holds only in-frame clones, not every one. The sample yields roughly 1,500,000 clones, around 98.5% seen once. The CDR3 has 17 amino acids. CDR1 and CDR2 (germline): SGHTA, FQGNSA. Trimming cost V 5 bases and J 2 bases; bases outside gene matches: 9. This specimen comes from a study of shared clonotypes between healthy human individuals. The receptor was derived from a man under 40 in good health. What was sequenced was naive CD4+ T cells sorted from blood. This sample's subset: CD45RA+ positively selected. The V and J genes are TRBV7-2 and TRBJ2-3, with 11 bases lining up with TRBD2. CDR3 sequence reads: CASSPKLAGGYTDTQYF. The DNA of the CDR3 is TGTGCCAGCAGCCCCAAGCTAGCGGGAGGTTACACAGATACGCAGTATTTT. The full variable domain, with the rest looked up from reference TRBV7-2 and TRBJ2-3, is GAGVSQSPSNKVTEKGKDVELRCDPISGHTALYWYRQSLGQGLEFLIYFQGNSAPDKSGLPSDRFSAERTGGSVSTLTIQRTQQEDSAVYLCASSPKLAGGYTDTQYFGPGTRLTVL.